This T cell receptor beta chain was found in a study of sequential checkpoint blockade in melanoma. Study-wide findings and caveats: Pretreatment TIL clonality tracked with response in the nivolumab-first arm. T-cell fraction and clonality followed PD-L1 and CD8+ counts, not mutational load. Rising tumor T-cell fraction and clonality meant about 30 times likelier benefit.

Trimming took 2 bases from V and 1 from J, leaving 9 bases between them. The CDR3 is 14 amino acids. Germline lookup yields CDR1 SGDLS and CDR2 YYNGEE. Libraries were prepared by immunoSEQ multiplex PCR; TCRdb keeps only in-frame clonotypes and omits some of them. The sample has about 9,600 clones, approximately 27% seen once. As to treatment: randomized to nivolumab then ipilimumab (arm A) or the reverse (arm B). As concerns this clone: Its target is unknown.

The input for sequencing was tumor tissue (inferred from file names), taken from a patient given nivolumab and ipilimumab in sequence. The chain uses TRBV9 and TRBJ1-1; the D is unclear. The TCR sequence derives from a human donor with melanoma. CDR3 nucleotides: TGTGCCAGCAGCGTCGAAAGGGCGAACACTGAAGCTTTCTTT. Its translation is CASSVERANTEAFF.